These 24 T cell receptor beta chains share one sample of origin, sequenced in a study of Ad26.COV2.S vaccination and SARS-CoV-2 variants (dated by TCRdb to about 2021). According to the study, the label for this sample's time point signals: individuals recovered from natural SARS-CoV-2 infection. The library relied on the immunoSEQ multiplex PCR assay. TCRdb mirrors the immuneACCESS table, restricted to in-frame sequences. Some clones are absent from its copies; in checked studies, under half trace to an unresolved V gene, and the reason for the others is unknown. The sample includes around 350,000 clones, with roughly nine tenths observed a single time. The top ten constitute around 4.2% of the sample. Here the sequenced sample was peripheral blood, taken after recovery from COVID-19. These receptors came from a human donor who had recovered from COVID-19.

The V gene is TRBV5-1, the J gene TRBJ1-3; D uncertain. CDR3 length equals 16 residues. In germline, CDR1 is SGHRS, CDR2 YFSETQ. With 0 bases removed from V and 0 bases from J, the gap between germline ends came to 10 bases. The CDR3 protein is CASSLAGVDSGNTIYF. The CDR3 bases are TGCGCCAGCAGCTTGGCGGGTGTGGACTCTGGAAACACCATATATTTT.

This chain uses TRBV5-1 with TRBJ1-4, with 11 bases aligning to TRBD1. J lost 5 bases, V lost 6 bases, and 12 bases had no gene match. Germline loops: CDR1 SGHRS, CDR2 YFSETQ. This CDR3 is 17 amino acids long. CDR3 sequence: CASTRTGGAGINEKLFF. The DNA of the CDR3 is TGCGCCAGCACCAGGACAGGGGGCGCAGGGATAAATGAAAAACTGTTTTTT.

The chain recombines TRBV3-1 (or the pseudogene TRBV3-2) with TRBJ1-6; maybe TRBD1 (5 bases). Per germline, CDR1 LGHDT and CDR2 YNNKEL (reference sequence). The CDR3 sequence is 16 residues long. The V and J ends lost 0 bases and 7 bases respectively, with 13 bases between them. The CDR3 DNA reads TGTGCCAGCAGCCAAGATCTTGGCAGGGTGAATTCACCCCTCCACTTT. Translating gives CASSQDLGRVNSPLHF.

This rearrangement joins TRBV9 to TRBJ2-1; 7 bases map to TRBD2. J lost 1 base, V lost 5 bases, and 6 bases had no gene match. The CDR3 totals 15 residues. The germline gives CDR1 SGDLS, CDR2 YYNGEE. This chain's CDR3 is CASSGAGSSYNEQFF. The CDR3 bases are TGTGCCAGCAGTGGAGCGGGGAGTTCCTACAATGAGCAGTTCTTC.

This clone occurred once. The rearrangement uses TRBV19 and TRBJ2-2; 10 bases align to TRBD1. Germline CDR1 LNHDA, CDR2 SQIVND (reference sequence). The CDR3 is 15 residues long. Trimming at V came to 4 bases and at J to 3 bases, leaving 2 bases not matched to a gene. CDR3 DNA sequence: TGTGCCAGTAGTACGGGACAGGGGCACACCGGGGAGCTGTTTTTT. Translated: CASSTGQGHTGELFF. The complete variable domain, with remaining parts taken from reference TRBV19 and TRBJ2-2, reads DGGITQSPKYLFRKEGQNVTLSCEQNLNHDAMYWYRQDPGQGLRLIYYSQIVNDFQKGDIAEGYSVSREKKESFPLTVTSAQKNPTAFYLCASSTGQGHTGELFFGEGSRLTVL.

In its sample, this clone was seen once. The chain couples TRBV4-3 to TRBJ1-1, with TRBD1 as a possible D gene (5 bases). V dropped 4 bases and J dropped 6 bases, with 15 bases sitting between them. The CDR3 loop spans 14 amino acids. Germline-derived CDR1 and CDR2 are LGHNA and YSLEER. The CDR3 nucleotides are TGCGCCAGCAGCCTCGACGGGGGAGGGTCTGAAGCTTTCTTT. Protein sequence: CASSLDGGGSEAFF.

The table lists this clone with a few counts. The V and J genes are TRBV5-1 and TRBJ2-1, with 9 positions matching TRBD1. The J segment lost 9 bases and the V segment lost 4 bases, leaving 11 bases of the junction unmatched. CDR1 is SGHRS, CDR2 YFSETQ, per germline. The CDR3 consists of 15 residues. DNA for the CDR3: TGCGCCAGCAGCGGAACCGGGACAGGGTTAAGTGAGCAGTTCTTC. As protein: CASSGTGTGLSEQFF.

Here the CDR3 reads CASEGEGVVYGYTF. CDR3 DNA sequence: TGTGCCAGCGAAGGAGAGGGGGTTGTCTATGGCTACACCTTC. The J gene is TRBJ1-2, the V gene TRBV6-5; TRBD1 might be the D (6 bases). The CDR3 spans 14 residues. Trimming stripped 8 bases from V and 4 bases from J, with 17 bases between. Germline V CDR1 and CDR2: MNHEY, SVGAGI.

As concerns this clone: Within the sample, other DNA sequences also encode this same CDR3. This chain's CDR3 is CASSPLGETQYF. The CDR3 DNA reads TGTGCCAGTAGTCCACTCGGGGAGACCCAGTACTTC. V usage is TRBV19 and J usage is TRBJ2-5; D remains unclear. V dropped 5 bases and J dropped 5 bases, with 9 bases sitting between them. The CDR3 consists of 12 residues. Germline V gene data show CDR1 as LNHDA and CDR2 as SQIVND (reference sequence).

V and J are TRBV6-2 or TRBV6-3 and TRBJ2-5; TRBD2 is a possible D gene (6 bases). V lost 5 bases and J 3 bases, leaving 19 bases between the germline ends. The CDR3 loop spans 16 amino acids. Germline CDR1 is MNHEY and CDR2 is SVGEGT. This CDR3 reads CASSQLGGKRKETQYF. The CDR3 DNA reads TGTGCCAGCAGTCAACTTGGGGGGAAACGAAAAGAGACCCAGTACTTC.

J is TRBJ2-3 and V is TRBV27; 8 bases are a match to TRBD2. The CDR3 is 15 residues long. Germline CDR1 reads MNHEY; CDR2 reads SMNVEV (reference sequence). The trim removed 3 bases at V and 1 base at J, leaving 3 bases unmatched. CDR3 protein: CASSFGRGGTDTQYF. The CDR3 DNA reads TGTGCCAGCAGTTTTGGGCGGGGGGGCACAGATACGCAGTATTTT.

The V and J genes are TRBV29-1 and TRBJ2-1; the match to TRBD1 covers 7 bases. Losses at the gene ends were 2 bases for V and 5 bases for J; bases not matched to a gene: 12. In germline, CDR1 is SQVTM, CDR2 ANQGSEA. CDR3 length: 16 residues. CDR3 amino acids: CSVEFSVGGPNNEQFF. For the CDR3, the DNA is TGCAGCGTTGAATTTTCGGTAGGGGGCCCCAACAATGAGCAGTTCTTC.

This rearrangement joins TRBV18 to TRBJ1-1; TRBD1 aligns across 7 bases. This CDR3 contains 18 residues. Germline trimming cut 1 base from V and 1 base from J; bases unmatched to any gene: 12. CDR1 KGHSH and CDR2 LQKENI come from the germline V gene. This CDR3 reads CASSPLDSGGFGNTEAFF. The DNA for the CDR3 is TGTGCCAGCTCACCACTGGATTCAGGGGGGTTTGGGAACACTGAAGCTTTCTTT.

The chain joins TRBV27 to TRBJ1-3; D remains ambiguous. Germline V gene sequence: CDR1 MNHEY, CDR2 SMNVEV (reference sequence). CDR3 length: 13 amino acids. V lost 2 bases and J lost 1, with 3 bases in between. This CDR3 is CASSLRSGNTIYF. The CDR3 DNA reads TGTGCCAGCAGTTTAAGATCTGGAAACACCATATATTTT.

V and J are TRBV9 and TRBJ2-7; D gene uncertain. The CDR3 is made up of 15 amino acids. In germline, CDR1 is SGDLS, CDR2 YYNGEE. Trimming removed 0 bases from V and 2 bases from J, with 12 bases in between. CDR3 loop: CASSVGFGSTYEQYF. The CDR3 nucleotides read TGTGCCAGCAGCGTAGGTTTCGGATCAACCTACGAGCAGTACTTC. The entire variable domain, with the rest obtained from reference TRBV9 and TRBJ2-7, is as follows: DSGVTQTPKHLITATGQRVTLRCSPRSGDLSVYWYQQSLDQGLQFLIQYYNGEERAKGNILERFSAQQFPDLHSELNLSSLELGDSALYFCASSVGFGSTYEQYFGPGTRLTVT.

The rearrangement uses TRBV10-1 and TRBJ2-3; no clear D. Germline V gives CDR1 WNHNN, CDR2 SYGVQD (reference sequence). V shed 4 bases and J shed 2 bases, with 7 bases lying between them. The CDR3 contains 13 residues. DNA of the CDR3: TGCGCCAGCAGTGTACTGATCACAGATACGCAGTATTTT. Its translation: CASSVLITDTQYF.

Notes on this clone: The junction differs from germline at one of its ends, possibly a read error. The chain combines TRBV3-1 (or the pseudogene TRBV3-2) with TRBJ1-2; TRBD1 might be the D (6 bases). CDR1 is LGHDT and CDR2 is YNNKEL in the germline V gene (reference sequence). The length of the CDR3 is 13 residues. CDR3 loop: CASSQDNARQASF. The CDR3 DNA reads as TGTGCCAGCAGCCAAGATAATGCCCGACAGGCTTCCTTC.

Concerning this clone itself: Other DNA sequences in the same sample also yield this CDR3. V gene TRBV5-1 combines with J gene TRBJ2-5; D is unclear. Germline loops: CDR1 SGHRS, CDR2 YFSETQ. V shed 2 bases and J shed 5 bases, with 7 bases lying between them. The CDR3 length is 12 residues. The CDR3 region has the DNA TGCGCCAGCAGCTTAGGAAAGGAGACCCAGTACTTC. This encodes CASSLGKETQYF.

Worth noting for this clone: This sample includes further DNA sequences coding for the same CDR3. The chain carries TRBV5-4 and TRBJ2-7; D is ambiguous. This CDR3 is 15 amino acids long. CDR1 and CDR2 (germline): SGHNT, YYREEE (reference sequence). V lost 0 bases and J 0 bases, leaving 10 bases between the germline ends. The CDR3 region is CASSLGTLSSYEQYF. The CDR3 nucleotides read TGTGCCAGCAGCTTGGGGACCCTCAGCTCCTACGAGCAGTACTTC. Looking up the rest from reference TRBV5-4 and TRBJ2-7 gives the full variable domain: ETGVTQSPTHLIKTRGQQVTLRCSSQSGHNTVSWYQQALGQGPQFIFQYYREEENGRGNFPPRFSGLQFPNYSSELNVNALELDDSALYLCASSLGTLSSYEQYFGPGTRLTVT.

The genes are TRBV11-3 and TRBJ2-7; D perhaps matches TRBD2 (5 bases). Trimming left V 1 base short and J 4 bases short, with 8 bases between. The CDR3 has 13 residues. Germline lookup yields CDR1 SGHNT and CDR2 YENEEA. CDR3 protein: CASSLGTGYEQYF. DNA of the CDR3: TGTGCCAGCAGCTTAGGGACGGGGTACGAGCAGTACTTC.

The chain joins TRBV11-2 to TRBJ1-6, with no clear D. V was cut by 3 bases and J by 9 bases, with 12 bases left in between. Germline V CDR1 and CDR2: SGHAT, FQNNGV. The CDR3 consists of 14 residues. CDR3 sequence (DNA): TGTGCCAGCAGCTTGGGAGGGTGGGCTTCACCCCTCCACTTT. Amino acids: CASSLGGWASPLHF.

The CDR3 DNA reads as TGTGCCACCAGTGATGACACAGATACGCAGTATTTT. Amino acids: CATSDDTDTQYF. The chain has TRBV24-1 and TRBJ2-3; D is unresolved. Trimming shortened V by 3 bases and J by 2 bases, and 2 bases separated the two germline ends. Germline lookup yields CDR1 KGHDR and CDR2 SFDVKD. The CDR3 sequence is 12 residues long.

Concerning this clone: This sample includes further DNA sequences coding for the same CDR3. The genes are TRBV4-1 and TRBJ2-7; D is unclear. Germline CDR1 reads MGHRA; CDR2 reads YSYEKL. V gave up 0 bases and J gave up 3 bases, with 12 bases separating them. The CDR3 extends over 15 amino acids. CDR3 coding DNA: TGCGCCAGCAGCCAAGATCGCGACGGCTTCTACGAGCAGTACTTC. Amino acids: CASSQDRDGFYEQYF.

Here the CDR3 reads CASSIQGFDSPLHF. The CDR3 DNA is TGTGCCAGCAGCATACAGGGCTTTGATTCACCCCTCCACTTT. The chain carries TRBV13 and TRBJ1-6; TRBD1 might be the D (6 bases). CDR3 length: 14 amino acids. Germline-derived CDR1 and CDR2 are PRHDT and FYEKMQ (reference sequence). V lost 5 bases and J 8 bases, leaving 13 bases between the germline ends.